This T cell receptor beta chain was recorded in a study of OX40 agonist ivuxolimab in advanced cancers. Study at large: Ivuxolimab, an agonist antibody against OX40 (CD134), was given to patients.

Trimming pared 1 base from V and 14 bases from J, leaving 12 bases between. CDR3 length: 13 residues. Looked up from germline, CDR1 is SGHAT and CDR2 is FQNNGV. Baseline was the first blood sampling point, followed by cycle 4 day 1 and cycle 7 day 1. Profiling relied on immunoSEQ multiplex PCR, and the TCRdb table lists in-frame clones only, not all of them. The sample lists fewer than 80,000 clones, about four fifths occurring once. Source: CD4+ or CD8+ T cells sorted from blood, taken in a trial of the OX40 agonist ivuxolimab. The gene calls are TRBV11-2 and TRBJ1-6, with no clear D. The clonotype originates from an adult with an advanced solid tumor such as melanoma, head and neck, liver or kidney cancer. In DNA form, the CDR3 reads TGTGCCAGCAGCTTAGTCGGGGTCACGGCCCTCCACTTT. Amino acids: CASSLVGVTALHF.